Sequencing of this T cell receptor beta chain was carried out in a study of neurological immune-mediated disorders (dated by TCRdb to between 2018 and 2021). Context from the whole study: Among the roughly 35 multiple sclerosis patients, around 30 had relapsing-remitting MS and 3 had secondary progressive MS. Peripheral blood TCR-beta repertoires from patients with HTLV-I-associated myelopathy (HAM/TSP), patients with multiple sclerosis, and healthy controls were compared in the study using UMI-based sequencing. Alongside PBMC samples, the set of about 97 TCR-beta libraries contained longitudinal samples, technical triplicates, and paired CD4+ and CD8+ T-cell subsets that had been sorted. The cohort comprised 68 subjects: approximately 15 HAM/TSP patients, some 35 multiple sclerosis patients and about 20 healthy controls.

This clonotype has a count of ten or more. What antigen it recognizes has not been identified. No base-level quality is on record; no much larger clone is a single base apart. The paper as a whole reports these results and caveats: TCR clonal expansion was greatest in HAM/TSP patients and smallest in MS patients, who ranked below even healthy controls. No association of the MS cluster with clinical or MRI features was observed, and the need for larger cohorts was stated by the authors. Phylogenetic analysis grouped repertoires from 18 of 34 MS patients into a cluster of related CDR3 sequences, suggesting a possible repertoire-level signature. No identical CDR3 amino acid sequences were shared among expanded clones across subjects, suggesting private TCR-beta repertoires in all groups.

To synthesize cDNA, template-switch 5'RACE was performed with a primer carrying a 10-nucleotide random unique molecular identifier so that each TCR transcript was tagged. Each sequencing run produced over 160 million TCR-beta sequences covering 15-18 subjects. Total RNA was extracted with the RNeasy kit. Using the KAPA Real-time Library Amplification kit, TCR-beta VDJ regions were amplified with primers for the TCR constant region and the 5'RACE anchor. Sample indexes and Illumina adaptors were added in a first PCR, after which library yield was increased in a second PCR. After purification with Ampure beads, the TCR product of roughly 650 bp was size-selected on a 2% E-gel SizeSelection system. Before pooling, library quality was checked on a Bioanalyzer, concentration was measured with Qubit, and libraries were quantified with the Kapa Library Quantification kit. An Illumina HiSeq 2500 sequenced the libraries paired-end 2 x 150 bp. To increase sequence diversity, roughly 24-32% phiX was spiked into each library pool. In the authors' own workflow: Quality-filtered reads were processed with the UMI-based MiGEC pipeline, which removed over 75% of raw TCR sequences during error correction. IMGT germline references were used for alignment of VDJ genes, and clonotypes were defined by a unique CDR3 amino acid sequence together with V-J genes. Clonal expansion, Shannon diversity, and CDR3 relatedness (CalcPairwiseDistances, ClusterSamples) were evaluated with VDJtools, and phylogenetic trees were built with CLCbio workbench. Clones with at least 8 unique UMIs were defined as expanded, with this threshold being based on coefficient-of-variation modelling across technical triplicates. TCRdb took the public reads, trimmed them with fastp at Q25, ran MiXCR for clone calling and kept in-frame beta chains. CDR3 protein duplicates are merged, each entry listing the most common genes and DNA. V and J calls and clone size were set by TCRdb, not the authors. Across this sample there are about 50,000 distinct CDR3 sequences, with under 2% seen only once. Under 2.5% of the sample is in the top ten clones.

Trimming accounts for 4 bases at V and 7 bases at J, while the number of junction bases matched to no gene is 8. CDR1 and CDR2 were assigned from the germline V gene as ENHRY and SYGVKD. From the cysteine through the phenylalanine, the CDR3 covers 15 amino acids. Only the CDR3 DNA stays, 45 bases, in frame from base 1. Unsorted PBMC libraries were generated from 2 million PBMCs stored in RNAlater at -80 °C until RNA extraction. Multiple sclerosis patients were enrolled in a US clinical protocol evaluating disease progression by magnetic resonance imaging. Peripheral blood was subjected to Ficoll-Hypaque density gradient centrifugation to isolate PBMCs, which were then cryopreserved in liquid nitrogen.

The sequencing input was PBMCs. This chain joins TRBV10-3 to TRBJ1-1; TRBD1 fits 11 bases in the junction. This sequence was found in a middle-aged woman with multiple sclerosis. The DNA sequence is as follows: TGTGCCATCAGTGCTGCCGGGACAGGGGGAATTGAAGCTTTCTTT. This is translated as CAISAAGTGGIEAFF.